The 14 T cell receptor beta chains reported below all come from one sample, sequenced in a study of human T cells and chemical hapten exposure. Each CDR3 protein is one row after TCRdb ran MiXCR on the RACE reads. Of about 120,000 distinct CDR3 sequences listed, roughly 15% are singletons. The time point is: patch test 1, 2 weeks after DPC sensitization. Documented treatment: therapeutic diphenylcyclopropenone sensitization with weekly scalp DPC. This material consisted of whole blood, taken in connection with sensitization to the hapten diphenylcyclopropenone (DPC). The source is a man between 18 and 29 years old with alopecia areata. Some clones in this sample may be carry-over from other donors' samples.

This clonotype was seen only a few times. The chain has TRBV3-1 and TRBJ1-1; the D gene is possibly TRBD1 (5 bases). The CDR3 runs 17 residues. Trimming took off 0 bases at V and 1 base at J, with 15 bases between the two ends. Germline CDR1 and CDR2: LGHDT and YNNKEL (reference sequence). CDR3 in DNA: TGTGCCAGCAGCCAAGATCCTTTAGGGGCGGCGAACACTGAAGCTTTCTTT. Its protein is CASSQDPLGAANTEAFF.

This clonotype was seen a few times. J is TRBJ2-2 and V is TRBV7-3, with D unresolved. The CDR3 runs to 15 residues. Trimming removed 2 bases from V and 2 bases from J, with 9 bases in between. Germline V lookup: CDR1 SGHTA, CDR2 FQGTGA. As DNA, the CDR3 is TGTGCCAGCAGCTTACGAGGCGCAAACACCGGGGAGCTGTTTTTT. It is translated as CASSLRGANTGELFF.

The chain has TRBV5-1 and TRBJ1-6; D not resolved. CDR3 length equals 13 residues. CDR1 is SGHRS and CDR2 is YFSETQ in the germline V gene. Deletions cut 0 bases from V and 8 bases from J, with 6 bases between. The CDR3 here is CASSLAGYSPLHF. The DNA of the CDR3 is TGCGCCAGCAGCTTGGCGGGTTATTCACCCCTCCACTTT.

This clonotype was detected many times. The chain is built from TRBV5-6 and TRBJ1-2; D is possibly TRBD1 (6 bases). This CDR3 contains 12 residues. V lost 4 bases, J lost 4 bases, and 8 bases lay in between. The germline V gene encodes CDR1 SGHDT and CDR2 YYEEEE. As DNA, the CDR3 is TGTGCCAGCAGCGGGACATTCTATGGCTACACCTTC. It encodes CASSGTFYGYTF. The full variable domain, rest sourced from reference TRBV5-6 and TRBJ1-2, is DAGVTQSPTHLIKTRGQQVTLRCSPKSGHDTVSWYQQALGQGPQFIFQYYEEEERQRGNFPDRFSGHQFPNYSSELNVNALLLGDSALYLCASSGTFYGYTFGSGTRLTVV.

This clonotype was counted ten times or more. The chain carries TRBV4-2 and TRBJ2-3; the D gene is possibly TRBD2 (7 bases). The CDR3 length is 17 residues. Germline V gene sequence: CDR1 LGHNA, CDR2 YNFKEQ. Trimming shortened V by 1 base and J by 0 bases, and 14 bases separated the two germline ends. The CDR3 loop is CASSQATGGLSTDTQYF. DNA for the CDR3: TGTGCCAGCAGCCAAGCAACGGGGGGCCTTAGCACAGATACGCAGTATTTT.

The CDR3 DNA reads TGTGCCAGCAGCCCACCAACAGGGGGTATCAAGTTCTACGAGCAGTACTTC. It is translated as CASSPPTGGIKFYEQYF. This chain joins TRBV11-2 and TRBJ2-7; 8 nucleotides match TRBD1. Germline CDR1 reads SGHAT; CDR2 reads FQNNGV. This CDR3 region has 17 residues. V trimming: 5 bases; J trimming: 3 bases; junction bases outside the gene matches: 15.

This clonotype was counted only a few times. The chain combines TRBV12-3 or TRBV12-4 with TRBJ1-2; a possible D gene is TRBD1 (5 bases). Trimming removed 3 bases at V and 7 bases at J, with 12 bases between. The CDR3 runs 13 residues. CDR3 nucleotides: TGTGCCAGCAGTTTTCGGGGGGATACTGGCTACACCTTC. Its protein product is CASSFRGDTGYTF.

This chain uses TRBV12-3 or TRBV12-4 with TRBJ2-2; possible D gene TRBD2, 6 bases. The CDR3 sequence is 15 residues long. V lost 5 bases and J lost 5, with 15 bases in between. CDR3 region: CASSPRLVGTGELFF. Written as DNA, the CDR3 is TGTGCCAGCAGTCCCCGACTAGTGGGGACCGGGGAGCTGTTTTTT.

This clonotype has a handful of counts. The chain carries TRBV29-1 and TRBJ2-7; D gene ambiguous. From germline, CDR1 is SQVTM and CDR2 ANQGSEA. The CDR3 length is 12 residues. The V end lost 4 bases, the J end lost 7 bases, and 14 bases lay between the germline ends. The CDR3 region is CSVGGSVREQYF. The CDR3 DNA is TGCAGCGTTGGTGGGTCGGTAAGGGAGCAGTACTTC.

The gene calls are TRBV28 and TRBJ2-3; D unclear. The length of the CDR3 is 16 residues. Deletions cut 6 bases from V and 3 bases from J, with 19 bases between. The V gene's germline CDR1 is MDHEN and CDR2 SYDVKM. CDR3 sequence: CASSPPRIISTDTQYF. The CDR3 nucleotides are TGTGCCAGCAGCCCCCCGAGGATTATTTCTACAGATACGCAGTATTTT.

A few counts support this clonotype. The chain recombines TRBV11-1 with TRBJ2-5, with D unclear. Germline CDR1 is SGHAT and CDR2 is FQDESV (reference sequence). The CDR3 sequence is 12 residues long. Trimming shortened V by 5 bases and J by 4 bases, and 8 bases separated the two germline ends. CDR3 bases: TGTGCCAGCAGCCTCGAAAGAGAGACCCAGTACTTC. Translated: CASSLERETQYF. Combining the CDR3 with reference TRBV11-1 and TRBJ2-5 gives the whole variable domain EAEVAQSPRYKITEKSQAVAFWCDPISGHATLYWYRQILGQGPELLVQFQDESVVDDSQLPKDRFSAERLKGVDSTLKIQPAELGDSAMYLCASSLERETQYFGPGTRLLVL.

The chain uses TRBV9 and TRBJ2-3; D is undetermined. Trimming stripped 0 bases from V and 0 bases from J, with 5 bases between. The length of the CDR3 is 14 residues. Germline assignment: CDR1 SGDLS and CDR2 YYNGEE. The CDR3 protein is CASSVVVSTDTQYF. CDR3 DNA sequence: TGTGCCAGCAGCGTAGTCGTCAGCACAGATACGCAGTATTTT.

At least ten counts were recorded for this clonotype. The CDR3 nucleotides read TGCAGCGTTGGAGAGAAGGACACGAACACTGAAGCTTTCTTT. It codes for CSVGEKDTNTEAFF. This chain connects TRBV29-1 to TRBJ1-1; weak D call: TRBD1 (5 bases). This CDR3 comprises 14 residues. Trimming took off 4 bases at V and 1 base at J, with 13 bases between the two ends. The V gene's germline CDR1 is SQVTM and CDR2 ANQGSEA.

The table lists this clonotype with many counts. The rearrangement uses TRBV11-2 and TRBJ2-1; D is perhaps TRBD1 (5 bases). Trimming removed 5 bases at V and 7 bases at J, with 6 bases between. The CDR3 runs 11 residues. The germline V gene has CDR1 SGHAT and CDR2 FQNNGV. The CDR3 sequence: CASSHRNEQFF. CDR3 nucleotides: TGTGCCAGCAGCCACAGGAATGAGCAGTTCTTC. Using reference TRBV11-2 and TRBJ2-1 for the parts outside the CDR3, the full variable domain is EAGVAQSPRYKIIEKRQSVAFWCNPISGHATLYWYQQILGQGPKLLIQFQNNGVVDDSQLPKDRFSAERLKGVDSTLKIQPAKLEDSAVYLCASSHRNEQFFGPGTRLTVL.